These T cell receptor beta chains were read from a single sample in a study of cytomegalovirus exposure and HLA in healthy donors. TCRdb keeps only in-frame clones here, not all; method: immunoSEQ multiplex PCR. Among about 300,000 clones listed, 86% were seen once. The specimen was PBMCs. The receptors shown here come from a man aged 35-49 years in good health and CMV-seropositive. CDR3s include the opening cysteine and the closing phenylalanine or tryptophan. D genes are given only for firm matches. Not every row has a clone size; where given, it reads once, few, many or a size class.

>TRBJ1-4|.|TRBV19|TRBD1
CASSIRPGQLDEKLFF
TGTGCCAGTAGTATCCGCCCGGGACAGCTAGATGAAAAACTGTTTTTT
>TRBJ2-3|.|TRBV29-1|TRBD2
CSVEGRETDTQYF
TGCAGCGTTGAGGGGCGGGAGACAGATACGCAGTATTTT
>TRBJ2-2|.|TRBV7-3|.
CASSPRAGRNTGELFF
TGTGCCAGCAGCCCACGGGCGGGAAGGAACACCGGGGAGCTGTTTTTT
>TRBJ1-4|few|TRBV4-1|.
CASSHTFTGIGEKLFF
TGCGCCAGCAGCCACACGTTTACAGGAATAGGCGAAAAACTGTTTTTT
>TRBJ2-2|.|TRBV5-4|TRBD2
CASSSGGGPTGELFF
TGTGCCAGCAGCTCCGGGGGGGGCCCGACCGGGGAGCTGTTTTTT
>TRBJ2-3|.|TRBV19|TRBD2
CASSLRGGGGSTDTQYF
TGTGCCAGTAGCCTACGGGGGGGCGGCGGAAGCACAGATACGCAGTATTTT
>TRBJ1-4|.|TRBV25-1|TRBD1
CASSDGGQGATNEKLFF
TGTGCCAGCAGTGATGGGGGACAGGGCGCAACTAATGAAAAACTGTTTTTT
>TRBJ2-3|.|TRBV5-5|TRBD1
CASSPRTGWDTQYF
TGTGCCAGCAGCCCTAGGACAGGTTGGGATACGCAGTATTTT
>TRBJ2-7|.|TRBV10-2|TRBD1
CASSDFGTVPWAEQYF
TGCGCCAGCAGTGACTTCGGGACAGTCCCGTGGGCCGAGCAGTACTTC
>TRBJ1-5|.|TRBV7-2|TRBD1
CASSPLDRGMDQPQHF
TGTGCCAGCAGCCCTTTAGACAGGGGGATGGATCAGCCCCAGCATTTT
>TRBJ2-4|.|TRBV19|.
CASSIGRGKNIQYF
TGTGCCAGTAGTATTGGCAGGGGCAAAAACATTCAGTACTTC
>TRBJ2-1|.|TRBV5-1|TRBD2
CASSSGTSSGEQFF
TGCGCCAGCAGCTCCGGGACTAGCTCGGGTGAGCAGTTCTTC
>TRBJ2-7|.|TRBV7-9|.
CASTSAIGVGTYEQYF
TGTGCCAGCACATCCGCCATAGGGGTGGGAACCTACGAGCAGTACTTC
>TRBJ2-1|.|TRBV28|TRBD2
CASSLPGRALLNEQFF
TGTGCCAGCAGTTTACCCGGGAGGGCTCTCCTCAATGAGCAGTTCTTC
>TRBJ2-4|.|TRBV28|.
CASSARLKKHPFFQYF
TGTGCCAGCAGCGCCAGACTCAAAAAGCACCCATTTTTTCAGTACTTC
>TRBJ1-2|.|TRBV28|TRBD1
CASSFTSGGGYGYTF
TGTGCCAGCAGTTTTACTTCAGGGGGTGGCTATGGCTACACCTTC
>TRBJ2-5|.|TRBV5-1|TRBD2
CASTRLAGEETQYF
TGCGCCAGCACGCGACTAGCGGGAGAAGAGACCCAGTACTTC
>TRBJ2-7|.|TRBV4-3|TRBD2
CASSPRLAGSYEQYF
TGCGCCAGCAGCCCCCGGCTAGCGGGATCCTACGAGCAGTACTTC
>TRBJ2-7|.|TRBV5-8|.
CASSHPTGADYEQYF
TGTGCCAGCAGCCACCCGACAGGAGCCGACTACGAGCAGTACTTC
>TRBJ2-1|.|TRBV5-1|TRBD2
CASSGAGDNNEQFF
TGCGCCAGCAGCGGAGCGGGAGACAACAATGAGCAGTTCTTC
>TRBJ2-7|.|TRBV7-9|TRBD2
CASSFPPSGSYEQYF
TGTGCCAGCAGCTTTCCCCCTAGCGGATCTTACGAGCAGTACTTC
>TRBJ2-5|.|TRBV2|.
CASSEQETQYF
TGTGCCAGCAGTGAACAGGAGACCCAGTACTTC
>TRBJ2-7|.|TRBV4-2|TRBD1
CASSQPGQGANEQYF
TGTGCCAGCAGCCAACCGGGACAGGGGGCGAACGAGCAGTACTTC
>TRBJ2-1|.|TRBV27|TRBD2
CASSSNPGTSGNEQFF
TGTGCCAGCAGTTCTAACCCCGGGACTAGCGGGAATGAGCAGTTCTTC